The rows below give T cell receptor beta chains drawn from one sample of a study of cytomegalovirus exposure and HLA in healthy donors. Clones were read by immunoSEQ multiplex PCR, and TCRdb kept only the in-frame ones, dropping some. The table shows 55,000 to 85,000 clones, with more than 70% occurring only once. Sample: PBMCs. The receptors were gathered from a woman aged 40 to 55 in good health and CMV-seropositive. CDR3s include the opening cysteine and the closing phenylalanine or tryptophan. A D gene is named only where the DNA matches it firmly. Where a row states a size, it is once, few, many or the class of an expanded clone; other rows omit it.

J gene	clone size	V gene	D gene	CDR3 length	CDR3 protein	CDR3 DNA
TRBJ1-2	-	TRBV29-1	-	14	CSVGRGQPDYGYTF	TGCAGCGTTGGAAGAGGACAGCCCGACTATGGCTACACCTTC
TRBJ1-1	-	TRBV18	-	14	CASSPRGMNTEAFF	TGTGCCAGCTCACCGCGGGGAATGAACACTGAAGCTTTCTTT
TRBJ1-2	-	TRBV9	-	15	CASSYDRVPNYGYTF	TGTGCCAGCAGCTACGACAGAGTCCCCAACTATGGCTACACCTTC
TRBJ1-1	-	TRBV6-1	-	14	CASTAKGLNTEAFF	TGTGCCAGCACGGCAAAGGGGCTGAACACTGAAGCTTTCTTT
TRBJ2-3	-	TRBV5-1	-	15	CASSLSGAESDTQYF	TGCGCCAGCAGCTTGTCAGGGGCTGAGTCAGATACGCAGTATTTT
TRBJ2-7	-	TRBV16	TRBD1	16	CASSRIIGTGGYEQYF	TGTGCCAGCAGCCGTATAATTGGGACAGGCGGGTACGAGCAGTACTTC
TRBJ1-1	-	TRBV19	-	14	CASNPGSRGTEAFF	TGTGCCAGTAACCCGGGCTCACGGGGCACTGAAGCTTTCTTT
TRBJ1-1	-	TRBV29-1	TRBD1	14	CSVENRGRATEAFF	TGCAGCGTAGAAAACAGGGGGCGCGCAACTGAAGCTTTCTTT
TRBJ2-7	-	TRBV10-2	TRBD1	14	CASSESEGAGEQYF	TGCGCCAGCAGTGAGTCTGAGGGGGCGGGTGAGCAGTACTTC
TRBJ1-4	-	TRBV19	TRBD1	15	CASSPRDRGFEKLFF	TGTGCCAGTAGTCCCCGGGACAGGGGCTTTGAAAAACTGTTTTTT
TRBJ1-1	-	TRBV6-4	-	13	CASSQGGGTEAFF	TGTGCCAGTTCACAGGGAGGGGGCACTGAAGCTTTCTTT
TRBJ2-1	-	TRBV7-7	TRBD2	15	CASSRGTSGEDEQFF	TGTGCCAGCAGTCGAGGGACTAGCGGGGAGGATGAGCAGTTCTTC
TRBJ1-4	once	TRBV13	-	18	CASSQRRAGAATNEKLFF	TGTGCCAGCAGCCAGAGGCGGGCAGGGGCGGCAACTAATGAAAAACTGTTTTTT
TRBJ1-5	-	TRBV6-1	-	15	CASSEARGFNQPQHF	TGTGCCAGCAGTGAAGCGCGAGGGTTCAATCAGCCCCAGCATTTT
TRBJ1-5	-	TRBV7-8	TRBD1	14	CASSIDRVGQPQHF	TGTGCCAGCAGCATCGACAGGGTTGGGCAGCCCCAGCATTTT
TRBJ2-5	-	TRBV2	-	13	CAFTETFQETQYF	TGTGCCTTTACCGAGACTTTCCAAGAGACCCAGTACTTC
TRBJ1-1	few	TRBV23-1	-	15	CASSQSVGPYTEAFF	TGCGCCAGCAGTCAATCGGTGGGCCCCTACACTGAAGCTTTCTTT
TRBJ2-2	-	TRBV12-5	TRBD1	18	CASGLVIFRDRDTGELFF	TGTGCTAGTGGTTTGGTTATTTTCCGGGACAGGGACACCGGGGAGCTGTTTTTT
TRBJ1-1	-	TRBV2	-	14	CASRIQGGNTEAFF	TGTGCCAGCAGGATACAGGGCGGGAACACTGAAGCTTTCTTT
TRBJ2-1	-	TRBV4-2	TRBD2	17	CASSQGVLAGGDNEQFF	TGTGCCAGCAGCCAAGGGGTTCTAGCGGGGGGTGACAATGAGCAGTTCTTC
TRBJ2-7	-	TRBV7-8	-	17	CASSLSGWIASSYEQYF	TGTGCCAGCAGCTTAAGTGGGTGGATAGCTAGCTCCTACGAGCAGTACTTC
TRBJ2-5	-	TRBV11-2	-	14	CASSLVRGRETQYF	TGTGCCAGCAGCTTAGTCAGGGGCCGGGAGACCCAGTACTTC
TRBJ1-3	-	TRBV5-6	TRBD1	15	CASTRGTGVTDTIYF	TGTGCCAGCACCCGGGGGACAGGGGTTACGGACACCATATATTTT
TRBJ2-7	few	TRBV7-2	TRBD2	16	CASSLIGLAGGYEQYF	TGTGCCAGCAGCCTTATCGGACTAGCGGGGGGTTACGAGCAGTACTTC
TRBJ1-1	-	TRBV7-2	TRBD1	13	CASSTQGGTEAFF	TGTGCCAGCAGCACACAGGGGGGGACTGAAGCTTTCTTT
TRBJ1-1	-	TRBV30	-	14	CAWNSLGVNTEAFF	TGTGCCTGGAACTCCCTGGGCGTGAACACTGAAGCTTTCTTT
TRBJ1-6	-	TRBV6-5	-	14	CASSYQPGGSPLHF	TGTGCCAGCAGTTACCAACCCGGAGGTTCACCCCTCCACTTT
TRBJ1-4	-	TRBV10-3	-	16	CAISESAGATNEKLFF	TGTGCCATCAGTGAGTCGGCGGGGGCAACTAATGAAAAACTGTTTTTT
TRBJ2-7	-	TRBV6-5	TRBD1	14	CASSNRTGWYEQYF	TGTGCCAGCAGTAACCGGACAGGGTGGTACGAGCAGTACTTC
TRBJ1-2	few	TRBV5-1	-	15	CASSPEGAVDYGYTF	TGCGCCAGCAGCCCGGAAGGGGCAGTGGACTATGGCTACACCTTC
TRBJ1-3	-	TRBV19	-	16	CASTPVGGARGNTIYF	TGTGCCAGTACGCCCGTTGGGGGCGCGCGGGGAAACACCATATATTTT
TRBJ2-7	few	TRBV9	TRBD1	14	CASSPGGTGDEQYF	TGTGCCAGCAGCCCAGGGGGGACAGGCGACGAGCAGTACTTC
TRBJ2-3	-	TRBV7-2	-	15	CASSLAGGSTDTQYF	TGTGCCAGCAGCTTAGCAGGGGGTAGCACAGATACGCAGTATTTT
TRBJ1-5	-	TRBV7-8	-	13	CASSLGGDQPQHF	TGTGCCAGCAGCTTAGGCGGAGATCAGCCCCAGCATTTT
TRBJ2-5	few	TRBV5-1	TRBD1	17	CASSLVGRGRSQETQYF	TGCGCCAGCAGCTTGGTAGGCAGGGGGCGAAGCCAAGAGACCCAGTACTTC
TRBJ1-1	-	TRBV6-5	TRBD1	14	CASSLRTGGTEAFF	TGTGCCAGCAGCCTACGGACAGGGGGCACTGAAGCTTTCTTT
TRBJ1-4	-	TRBV18	TRBD1	14	CASSPRDRDEKLFF	TGTGCCAGCTCACCAAGGGACAGGGATGAAAAACTGTTTTTT
TRBJ2-1	few	TRBV7-3	-	17	CASSLGGEDYGSNEQFF	TGTGCCAGCAGCTTAGGTGGCGAGGACTATGGAAGCAATGAGCAGTTCTTC
TRBJ1-5	-	TRBV19	-	13	CASSVQGNQPQHF	TGTGCCAGTAGTGTACAGGGTAACCAGCCCCAGCATTTT
TRBJ2-7	-	TRBV4-1	-	14	CASSQDKTNYEQYF	TGCGCCAGCAGCCAAGATAAGACTAACTACGAGCAGTACTTC
TRBJ2-3	-	TRBV14	-	15	CASSQGGGPTDTQYF	TGTGCCAGCAGCCAAGGGGGGGGGCCCACAGATACGCAGTATTTT
TRBJ2-7	-	TRBV5-1	-	13	CASSLLPPYEQYF	TGCGCCAGCAGTTTACTCCCCCCCTACGAGCAGTACTTC